This record looks at one TCR beta chain sequence and its context. This entry comes from a study of blood T cell repertoires in COVID-19. Study as a whole: Sites across the United States, Italy and Spain contributed samples from acute and convalescent COVID-19. T cells, B-cell-depleted T cells, or PBMCs provided the cDNA or gDNA that served as material.

Original processing notes: Cell counts per sample came from amplifying reference gene primers. The assay was immunoSEQ multiplex PCR, and TCRdb's table has in-frame clones only and misses some. V and J calls and clone size follow that table, whereas D and trimming were derived from the DNA. The sample lists approximately 40,000 clones; 70% to 90% were seen once. The receptor comes from a human donor in a cohort sampled during active COVID-19. Sequenced sample: peripheral blood.

This CDR3 reads CASSFQGGNEKLFF. The CDR3 DNA reads TGTGCCAGCAGTTTCCAGGGGGGTAATGAAAAACTGTTTTTT. V usage is TRBV2 and J usage is TRBJ1-4; 7 positions agree with TRBD1. The CDR3 length is 14 residues. Germline values: CDR1 SNHLY, CDR2 FYNNEI. Losses at the gene ends were 5 bases for V and 4 bases for J; bases not matched to a gene: 4.